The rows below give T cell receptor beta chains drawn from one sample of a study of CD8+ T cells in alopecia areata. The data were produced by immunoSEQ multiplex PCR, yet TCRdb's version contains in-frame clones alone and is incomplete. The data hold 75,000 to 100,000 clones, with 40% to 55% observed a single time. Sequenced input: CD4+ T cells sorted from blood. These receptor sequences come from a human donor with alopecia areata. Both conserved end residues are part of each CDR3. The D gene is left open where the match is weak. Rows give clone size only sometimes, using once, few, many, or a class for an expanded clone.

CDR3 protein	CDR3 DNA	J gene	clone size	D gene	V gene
CAWSLRGGDTQYF	TGTGCCTGGAGTCTGCGGGGAGGAGATACGCAGTATTTT	TRBJ2-3	NA	NA	TRBV30
CSVVYSTDTQYF	TGCAGCGTTGTGTACAGCACAGATACGCAGTATTTT	TRBJ2-3	NA	NA	TRBV29-1
CASSKGSAGANVLTF	TGTGCCAGCAGCAAGGGGAGCGCTGGGGCCAACGTCCTGACTTTC	TRBJ2-6	NA	NA	TRBV2
CASSRGQDLYEQYF	TGCGCCAGCAGCAGGGGACAGGACCTCTACGAGCAGTACTTC	TRBJ2-7	NA	TRBD1	TRBV5-1
CASGRANQPQHF	TGTGCCAGCGGACGGGCAAATCAGCCCCAGCATTTT	TRBJ1-5	few	NA	TRBV10-3
CASRSSGNTDTQYF	TGTGCCAGCAGGTCTAGCGGAAACACAGATACGCAGTATTTT	TRBJ2-3	NA	TRBD2	TRBV11-3
CASSFSGGEGEQYF	TGTGCCAGCAGCTTTAGCGGGGGGGAGGGCGAGCAGTACTTC	TRBJ2-7	NA	TRBD2	TRBV11-2
CASSPRLAGPTDTQYF	TGTGCCAGCAGCCCCCGACTAGCGGGACCCACAGATACGCAGTATTTT	TRBJ2-3	NA	TRBD2	TRBV7-2
CASSVKGRNYGYTF	TGTGCCAGCAGTGTTAAGGGGAGAAACTATGGCTACACCTTC	TRBJ1-2	NA	NA	TRBV27
CAWTGTNTGELFF	TGTGCCTGGACAGGGACGAACACCGGGGAGCTGTTTTTT	TRBJ2-2	NA	NA	TRBV30
CSALPDYGDTQYF	TGCAGCGCTCTCCCGGACTATGGAGATACGCAGTATTTT	TRBJ2-3	NA	NA	TRBV29-1
CASSQEGTGFTDTQYF	TGCGCCAGCAGCCAGGAAGGGACAGGATTCACAGATACGCAGTATTTT	TRBJ2-3	NA	TRBD1	TRBV4-1
CASSLGLAGETQYF	TGTGCCAGCAGCTTGGGACTAGCGGGGGAGACCCAGTACTTC	TRBJ2-5	NA	TRBD2	TRBV7-2
CAWSVPGSVVYTQYF	TGTGCCTGGAGTGTACCGGGGTCGGTCGTATATACGCAGTATTTT	TRBJ2-3	NA	NA	TRBV30
CASSQDLRGSRDTQYF	TGCGCCAGCAGCCAAGACCTCCGGGGCTCACGGGATACGCAGTATTTT	TRBJ2-3	NA	NA	TRBV4-1